The 5 T cell receptor beta chains presented below share a single source sample, sequenced in a study of beta chain features in type 1 diabetes (dated by TCRdb to 2017 to 2018). Receptor libraries were prepared by the immunoSEQ multiplex PCR assay. The entire amount of isolated RNA was reverse transcribed using the High Capacity cDNA Reverse Transcription Kit, so the sequenced TCRB transcripts were expressed ones. The table comes from immuneACCESS by way of TCRdb, which keeps in-frame sequences with V and J called. Part of the clones is missing from these tables; in studies checked, under half for an unresolved V gene and the rest for unknown reasons. The sample table holds some 660,000 clones, of which roughly an eighth were seen once. 0.035% to 0.045% of the sample is taken by the ten largest. Findings and caveats that apply to the study as a whole: A moderate but significant shortening of TCRB CDR3 length was observed in type 1 diabetes patients in all four CD4+ subsets.

These receptors are not linked to any known antigen. The sequenced sample was naive CD4+ T cells from blood. Reading the label with the study, this specimen's cell subset or site is: true naive CD4+ T cells. Source of these receptors: a man between 18 and 35 years old with type 1 diabetes.

The chain employs TRBV19 and TRBJ2-3; no firm D call. This CDR3 is built from 13 residues. CDR1 and CDR2 (germline): LNHDA, SQIVND (reference sequence). Trimming removed 7 bases from V and 0 bases from J, with 8 bases in between. The CDR3, as DNA: TGTGCCAGTAATGGGCCCAGCACAGATACGCAGTATTTT. This codes for CASNGPSTDTQYF.

The chain has TRBV5-6 and TRBJ2-1, with D maybe TRBD2 (5 bases). Between the trimmed V and J ends, which lost 4 bases and 9 bases, there was a span of 14 bases. The CDR3 sequence is 13 residues long. CDR1 and CDR2 from the germline V gene are SGHDT and YYEEEE. Here the CDR3 reads CASSPPTRAEQFF. The CDR3 region has the DNA TGTGCCAGCAGCCCCCCTACTAGAGCTGAGCAGTTCTTC.

This clone was counted between two and nine times. The sample carries other DNA sequences with the same CDR3. The chain carries TRBV10-1 and TRBJ2-1; 11 bases agree with TRBD2. With 5 bases clipped from V and 5 bases from J, the junction kept 5 bases outside the gene matches. The CDR3 spans 15 residues. Per the germline V gene, CDR1 is WNHNN and CDR2 is SYGVQD (reference sequence). DNA of the CDR3: TGCGCCAGCAGTTCCGGGACTAGCGGCAACAATGAGCAGTTCTTC. Translating gives CASSSGTSGNNEQFF.

This chain connects TRBV29-1 to TRBJ2-5, with a possible D match to TRBD2 (7 bases). The DNA end is more similar to TRBJ2-7, so the J call may be wrong. The length of the CDR3 is 15 residues. The V gene's germline CDR1 is SQVTM and CDR2 ANQGSEA. The CDR3 is CSVEDRRGGGYEQYF. The CDR3 DNA is TGCAGCGTTGAAGATCGTAGGGGGGGCGGCTACGAGCAGTACTTC.

This clone came up a few times. The chain links TRBV6-6 to TRBJ2-7, with D tentatively TRBD1 (6 bases). The V end lost 3 bases, the J end lost 5 bases, and 11 bases lay between the germline ends. Germline V gene sequence: CDR1 MNHNY, CDR2 SVGAGI (reference sequence). The CDR3 sequence is 13 residues long. The CDR3 nucleotides read TGTGCCAGCAGTTATACAGGGTGGGACGAGCAGTACTTC. Encoded protein: CASSYTGWDEQYF.